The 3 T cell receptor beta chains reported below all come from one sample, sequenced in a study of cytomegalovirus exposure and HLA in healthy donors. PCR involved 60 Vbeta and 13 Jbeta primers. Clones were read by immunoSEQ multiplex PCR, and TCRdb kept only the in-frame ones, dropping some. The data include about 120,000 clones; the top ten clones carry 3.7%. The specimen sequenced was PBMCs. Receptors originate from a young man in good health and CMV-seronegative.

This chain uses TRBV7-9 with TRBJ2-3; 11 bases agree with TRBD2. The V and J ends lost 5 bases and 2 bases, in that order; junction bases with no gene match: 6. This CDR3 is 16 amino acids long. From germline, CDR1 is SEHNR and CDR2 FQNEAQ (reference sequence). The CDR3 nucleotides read TGTGCCAGCAGCGCTGCTAGCGGGGGGCACACAGATACGCAGTATTTT. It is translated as CASSAASGGHTDTQYF.

As DNA, the CDR3 is TGTGCCAGCAGCGCGAACAGTTACAATGAGCAGTTCTTC. Amino acid sequence: CASSANSYNEQFF. The V call is TRBV7-2, the J call TRBJ2-1; D is unclear. V was shortened by 5 bases and J by 4 bases, with 9 bases between the two germline ends. The CDR3 sequence is 13 residues long. Germline V gene sequence: CDR1 SGHTA, CDR2 FQGNSA.

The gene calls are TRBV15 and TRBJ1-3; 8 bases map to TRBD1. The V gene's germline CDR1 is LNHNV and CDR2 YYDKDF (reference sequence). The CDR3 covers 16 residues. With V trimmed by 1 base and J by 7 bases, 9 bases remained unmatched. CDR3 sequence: CATSRGTGKNGNTIYF. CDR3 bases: TGTGCCACCAGCAGAGGGACAGGGAAAAATGGTAACACCATATATTTT.